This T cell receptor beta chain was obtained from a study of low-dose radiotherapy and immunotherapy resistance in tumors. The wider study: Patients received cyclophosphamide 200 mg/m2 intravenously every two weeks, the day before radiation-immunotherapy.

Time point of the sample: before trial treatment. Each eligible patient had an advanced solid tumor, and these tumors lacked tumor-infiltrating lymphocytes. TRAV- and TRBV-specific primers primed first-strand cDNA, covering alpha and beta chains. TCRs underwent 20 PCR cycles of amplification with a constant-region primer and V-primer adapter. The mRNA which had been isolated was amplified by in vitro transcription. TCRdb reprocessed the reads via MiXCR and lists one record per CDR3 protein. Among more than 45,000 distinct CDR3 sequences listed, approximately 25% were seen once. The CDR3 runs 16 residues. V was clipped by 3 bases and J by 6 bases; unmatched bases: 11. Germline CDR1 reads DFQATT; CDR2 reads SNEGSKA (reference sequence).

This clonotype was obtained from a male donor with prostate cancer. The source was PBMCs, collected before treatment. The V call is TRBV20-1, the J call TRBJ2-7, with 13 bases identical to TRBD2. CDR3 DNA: TGCAGTGCTAGGACACTCGGACTAGCGGGAGTGGGCGAGCAGTACTTC. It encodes CSARTLGLAGVGEQYF.